What follows is one TCR beta chain and its context. These data originate in a study of blood T cell repertoires in COVID-19. Authors' processing steps: For nucleated cells, counts were estimated from reference gene primer amplification. Assay used: immunoSEQ multiplex PCR; TCRdb lists only in-frame clones, some missing. V, J and clone size are taken as reported in that table, and D and trimming were inferred from the DNA itself. The sample has more than 90,000 clones, about 83% seen once. Material: peripheral blood. This TCR was recovered from a man aged 65-85 years with acute or convalescent COVID-19.

In nucleotides, the CDR3 is TGTGCCAGTAGACCTCAACAGGGCCCCCAAGAGACCCAGTACTTC. It encodes CASRPQQGPQETQYF. The rearrangement links TRBV19 to TRBJ2-5; D possibly corresponds to TRBD1 (6 bases). The V end lost 6 bases, the J end lost 1 base, and 15 bases lay between the germline ends. The length of the CDR3 is 15 residues. The germline CDR1 and CDR2 sequences are LNHDA and SQIVND (reference sequence).